This paragraph covers one TCR beta chain sequence. Its antigen is undetermined. Assay used: immunoSEQ multiplex PCR; TCRdb lists only in-frame clones, some missing. In the table there are roughly 250,000 clones, approximately 86% of which are singletons. This entry belongs to a study of cytomegalovirus exposure and HLA in healthy donors. General observations from the study: Later, an analysis found that TCR clusters from the first cohort tended to co-occur in the 110 or so validation repertoires. Listed as cytomegalovirus-associated were 150 or so TCR beta chains.

Sequences were obtained from PBMCs. The sequence came from a woman between 25 and 40 years old in good health and CMV-seropositive.

CDR3 nucleotides: TGTGCCAGCAGCCGGGGTTTCACTGAAGCTTTCTTT. This sequence encodes CASSRGFTEAFF. This chain links TRBV5-8 with TRBJ1-1; D gene ambiguous. Trimming removed 4 bases at V and 4 bases at J, with 8 bases between. From germline, CDR1 is SGHTS and CDR2 YDEGEE. The CDR3 covers 12 residues.